The sequence of this TCR beta chain was determined in a study of T-cell memory formation after mild COVID-19. Study-wide results and caveats: Some SARS-CoV-2-responding clones were already detected in memory before infection.

V was shortened by 2 bases and J by 7 bases, with 20 bases between the two germline ends. The CDR3 runs 16 residues. Germline V CDR1 and CDR2: PRHDT, FYEKMQ (reference sequence). A note on this clonotype: As yet, its antigen is unknown.

Using its own MiXCR run on the 5' RACE reads, TCRdb lists one record per CDR3 protein. The table lists roughly 89,000 distinct CDR3 sequences, approximately 13% of them singletons. The chain joins TRBV13 to TRBJ1-2, with D maybe TRBD1 (5 bases). The sequenced sample consisted of PBMCs or a T cell subset sorted from them (not recorded which). The TCR comes from an adult woman who had mild COVID-19 (a few samples of this study predate the infection). Cell type and time point are not known. CDR3 protein: CASSLKPGPVFGGYTF. As DNA, the CDR3 is TGTGCCAGCAGCTTAAAGCCGGGACCGGTATTCGGTGGCTACACCTTC.